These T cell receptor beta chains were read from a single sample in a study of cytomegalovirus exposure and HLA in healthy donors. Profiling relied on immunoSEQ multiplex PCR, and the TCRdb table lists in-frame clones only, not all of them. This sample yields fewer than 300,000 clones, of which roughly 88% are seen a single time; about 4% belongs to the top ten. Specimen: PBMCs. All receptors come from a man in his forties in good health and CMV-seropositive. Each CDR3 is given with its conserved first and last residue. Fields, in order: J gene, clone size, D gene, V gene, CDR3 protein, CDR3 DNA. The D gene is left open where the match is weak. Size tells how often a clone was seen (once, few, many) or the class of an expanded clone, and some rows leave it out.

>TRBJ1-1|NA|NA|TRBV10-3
CAISTVDLKLNTEAFF
TGTGCCATCAGTACAGTCGACCTGAAGCTGAACACTGAAGCTTTCTTT
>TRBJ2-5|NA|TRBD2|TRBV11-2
CASSFLAGVGGGTQYF
TGTGCCAGCAGCTTCCTAGCGGGAGTTGGGGGCGGGACCCAGTACTTC
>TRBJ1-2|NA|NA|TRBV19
CASSPPGRGSGYGYTF
TGTGCCAGTAGTCCCCCCGGAAGGGGCAGTGGCTATGGCTACACCTTC
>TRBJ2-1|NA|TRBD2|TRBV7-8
CASSRGTSTVADEQFF
TGTGCCAGCAGCAGGGGGACTAGCACAGTGGCCGATGAGCAGTTCTTC
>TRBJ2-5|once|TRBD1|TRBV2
CARGQGQVETQYF
TGTGCCAGGGGACAGGGGCAGGTTGAGACCCAGTACTTC
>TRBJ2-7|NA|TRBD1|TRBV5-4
CASSLLRGNEQYF
TGTGCCAGCAGCTTGCTCAGGGGGAACGAGCAGTACTTC
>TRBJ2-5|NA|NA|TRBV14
CASSQDYGGETQYF
TGTGCCAGCAGCCAAGATTACGGAGGAGAGACCCAGTACTTC
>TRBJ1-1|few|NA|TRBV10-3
CAISQAANTEAFF
TGTGCCATCAGCCAGGCCGCGAACACTGAAGCTTTCTTT
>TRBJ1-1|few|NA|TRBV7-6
CASSGHFTEAFF
TGTGCCAGCAGCGGACATTTCACTGAAGCTTTCTTT
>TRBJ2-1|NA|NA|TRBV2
CASSDGSTNEQFF
TGTGCCAGCAGTGACGGTAGTACGAATGAGCAGTTCTTC
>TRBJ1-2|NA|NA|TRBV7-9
CSSSQTEGYYGYTF
TGTTCCAGCAGCCAAACGGAGGGGTACTATGGCTACACCTTC
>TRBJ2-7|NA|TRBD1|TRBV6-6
CASTPGQGPYEQYF
TGTGCCAGCACCCCGGGACAGGGTCCGTACGAGCAGTACTTC
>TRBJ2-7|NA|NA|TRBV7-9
CSSSLSVGTPYEQYF
TGTTCCAGCAGCTTATCTGTGGGGACTCCCTACGAGCAGTACTTC
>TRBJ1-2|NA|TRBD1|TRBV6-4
CASSPTGVADYGYTF
TGTGCCAGCAGCCCGACAGGGGTGGCCGACTATGGCTACACCTTC
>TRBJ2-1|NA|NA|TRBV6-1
CASLRRGYRNEQFF
TGTGCCAGTCTGAGGAGGGGTTATCGCAATGAGCAGTTCTTC
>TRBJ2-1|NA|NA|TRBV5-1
CASSFWAASNEQFF
TGCGCCAGCAGCTTCTGGGCAGCCTCCAATGAGCAGTTCTTC
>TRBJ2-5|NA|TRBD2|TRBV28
CASSPGTSGETQYF
TGTGCCAGCAGTCCCGGGACTAGTGGAGAGACCCAGTACTTC
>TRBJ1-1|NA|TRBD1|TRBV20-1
CSAQGDAFF
TGCAGTGCCCAGGGGGACGCTTTCTTT
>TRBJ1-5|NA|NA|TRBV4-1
CASSQLQEKGNQPQHF
TGCGCCAGCAGCCAACTCCAGGAAAAAGGCAATCAGCCCCAGCATTTT
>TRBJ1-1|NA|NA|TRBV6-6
CASSFLGQVNTEAFF
TGTGCCAGCAGTTTCTTGGGGCAGGTGAACACTGAAGCTTTCTTT
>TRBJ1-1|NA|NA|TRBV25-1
CASSDPLGGITEAFF
TGTGCCAGCAGTGACCCCCTGGGGGGGATCACTGAAGCTTTCTTT
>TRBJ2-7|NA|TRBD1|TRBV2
CASSVGTGTEQYF
TGTGCCAGCAGTGTCGGGACAGGGACCGAGCAGTACTTC
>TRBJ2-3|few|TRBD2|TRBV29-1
CSVAGLAGRTDTQYF
TGCAGCGTTGCCGGACTAGCGGGAAGAACAGATACGCAGTATTTT
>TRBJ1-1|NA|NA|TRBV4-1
CASSQDPGLNTEAFF
TGCGCCAGCAGCCAAGATCCGGGGTTGAACACTGAAGCTTTCTTT
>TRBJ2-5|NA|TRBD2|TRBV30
CAWSVLAGVGETQYF
TGTGCCTGGAGTGTACTAGCGGGAGTTGGGGAGACCCAGTACTTC
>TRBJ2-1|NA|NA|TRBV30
CAWSVIQASSVANEQFF
TGTGCCTGGAGTGTAATCCAAGCTAGCTCTGTGGCGAATGAGCAGTTCTTC
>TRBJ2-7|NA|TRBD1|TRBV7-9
CASSSRQGQASYEQYF
TGTGCCAGCAGCAGCCGACAGGGCCAAGCCTCCTACGAGCAGTACTTC
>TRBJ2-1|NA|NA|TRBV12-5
CASAGEGSPEQFF
TGTGCTAGTGCGGGAGAGGGCAGCCCTGAGCAGTTCTTC
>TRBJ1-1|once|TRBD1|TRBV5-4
CASSTGTGGLAEAFF
TGTGCCAGCAGCACTGGGACAGGGGGTTTGGCTGAAGCTTTCTTT
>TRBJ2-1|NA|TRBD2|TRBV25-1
CASSDGGRVRNEQFF
TGTGCCAGCAGTGACGGCGGGAGGGTCCGCAATGAGCAGTTCTTC
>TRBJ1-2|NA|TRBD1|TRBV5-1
CASSEGLPGQGNYGYTF
TGCGCCAGCAGCGAAGGATTACCGGGACAGGGAAACTATGGCTACACCTTC
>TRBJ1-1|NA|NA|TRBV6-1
CASRALTENTEAFF
TGTGCCAGCAGGGCACTGACAGAGAACACTGAAGCTTTCTTT
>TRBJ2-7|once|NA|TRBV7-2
CASSLSGQPNYEQYF
TGTGCCAGCAGCTTATCGGGACAACCCAACTACGAGCAGTACTTC
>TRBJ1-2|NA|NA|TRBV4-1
CASSQPRENYGYTF
TGCGCCAGCAGCCAACCCCGGGAGAACTATGGCTACACCTTC